The 27 T cell receptor beta chains presented below share a single source sample, sequenced in a study of T cell clonality in common variable immunodeficiency. Findings of the study overall: Fewer deletions and N-nucleotide insertions were reportedly seen in common variable immunodeficiency TCR beta sequences.

Measured with immunoSEQ multiplex PCR; TCRdb has only the in-frame clones, and not every one. The sample contains some 16,000 clones, none of them singletons. Antigens of these TCRs are unknown. Input material: peripheral blood mononuclear cells. Receptor source: a human donor with common variable immunodeficiency.

In this sample, this clone turned up a few times. Coverage ceases 3 residues before the CDR3 finishes, and the germline J gene fills in the end. The rearrangement uses TRBV7-9 and TRBJ2-7; possible D gene TRBD1, 5 bases. This CDR3 comprises 15 residues. V was clipped by 1 base and J by 2 bases, with 12 bases between them. Per germline, CDR1 SEHNR and CDR2 FQNEAQ (reference sequence). The covered CDR3 bases are TGTGCCAGCAGCTTAGTGTGGGGCGGCCCCTACGAG. This translates into CASSLVWGGPYE. Given in full, the CDR3 is CASSLVWGGPYEQYF.

As for this clone: The CDR3 end falls 3 residues outside the read, so it is completed with the germline J gene. This chain links TRBV6-2 or TRBV6-3 with TRBJ2-3, with 11 positions matching TRBD2. With 6 bases clipped from V and 3 bases from J, the junction kept 2 bases outside the gene matches. Germline CDR1 and CDR2: MNHEY and SVGEGT. The CDR3 consists of 14 residues. The CDR3 sequence: CASRIAGGTDTQYF. CDR3 DNA (partial): TGTGCCAGCAGAATAGCGGGGGGGACAGATACG.

This clone was detected only a few times. The CDR3 bases that were read are TGTGCCAGCAGCTTACTTGCAGATACG. As protein: CASSLLADT. The whole CDR3 region reads CASSLLADTQYF. J is TRBJ2-3 and V is TRBV7-2; D remains unclear. The CDR3 is cut off 3 residues early in the read; its end comes from the germline J gene. The V end lost 2 bases, the J end lost 4 bases, and 4 bases lay between the germline ends. The CDR3 is made up of 12 amino acids. Germline V gene sequence: CDR1 SGHTA, CDR2 FQGNSA.

This clone was observed a handful of times. CDR3: CASSFSDTQYF. The covered CDR3 bases are TGTGCCAGCAGCTTCTCAGATACG. The genes are TRBV7-6 and TRBJ2-3; D is unresolved. The sequenced fragment ends 3 residues before the CDR3 boundary, so the rest is inferred from the germline J gene. This CDR3 contains 11 residues. Trimming cost V 3 bases and J 4 bases, with 2 bases left between them. Germline lookup yields CDR1 SGHVS and CDR2 FNYEAQ.

About this clone itself: The read falls 3 residues short of the CDR3 end, and the missing part is taken from the germline J gene. This same CDR3 is encoded by further DNA sequences in the sample. This chain uses TRBV7-9 with TRBJ1-5, with 7 bases that match TRBD1. The V gene end was trimmed by 9 bases and the J gene end by 6 bases; junction bases not matched to a gene: 8. This CDR3 has 13 residues. In germline, CDR1 is SEHNR, CDR2 FQNEAQ (reference sequence). The CDR3 reads CASTQGGGQPQHF. The sequenced part of the CDR3 DNA is TGTGCCAGTACTCAGGGGGGAGGTCAGCCC.

Comment on this clone: The read is 3 residues too short to cover the CDR3 end, so that end is filled in from the germline J gene. This chain connects TRBV7-8 to TRBJ1-5; D gene ambiguous. CDR1 SGHVS and CDR2 FQNEAQ come from the germline V gene. The CDR3 contains 15 residues. V dropped 0 bases and J dropped 0 bases, with 6 bases sitting between them. Partial CDR3 DNA: TGTGCCAGCAGCTTAGCACTTTATAGCAATCAGCCC. Its translation: CASSLALYSNQP. The whole CDR3 protein is CASSLALYSNQPQHF. Full variable domain (remainder filled in from reference TRBV7-8 and TRBJ1-5): GAGVSQSPRYKVAKRGQDVALRCDPISGHVSLFWYQQALGQGPEFLTYFQNEAQLDKSGLPSDRFFAERPEGSVSTLKIQRTQQEDSAVYLCASSLALYSNQPQHFGDGTRLSIL.

In its sample, this clone was seen a few times. The sequenced fragment ends 3 residues before the CDR3 boundary, so the rest is inferred from the germline J gene. The chain couples TRBV19 to TRBJ2-5, with 7 bases fitting TRBD1. The CDR3 contains 13 residues. V was clipped by 6 bases and J by 6 bases; unmatched bases: 7. Per the germline V gene, CDR1 is LNHDA and CDR2 is SQIVND (reference sequence). This CDR3 is CASRDRWKQTQYF. CDR3 bases read: TGTGCCAGTAGGGACAGGTGGAAGCAGACC.

The sample holds a few counts of this clone. Sequencing ends 3 residues short of the CDR3 end; the germline J gene provides the rest. The chain carries TRBV7-2 and TRBJ2-7, with 10 bases that match TRBD1. This CDR3 is 15 amino acids long. Trimming took 3 bases from V and 4 from J; bases not matched to a gene: 6. Germline V gene lookup returns CDR1 SGHTA and CDR2 FQGNSA. CDR3 DNA, as far as it was read: TGTGCCAGCAGCTTGTCCGGGACAGGGGCGTACGAG. Its translation: CASSLSGTGAYE. The entire CDR3 protein is CASSLSGTGAYEQYF.

The sample holds a few counts of this clone. The read terminates 3 residues before the CDR3 end, so the remaining end is supplied by the germline J gene. The chain couples TRBV7-9 to TRBJ2-3; TRBD2 matches at 8 bases. This CDR3 spans 14 amino acids. With 5 bases clipped from V and 4 bases from J, the junction kept 5 bases outside the gene matches. Germline V gene data show CDR1 as SEHNR and CDR2 as FQNEAQ (reference sequence). The CDR3: CASSPAGVSDTQYF. Partial CDR3 DNA: TGTGCCAGCAGCCCAGCGGGGGTGTCAGATACG. Full variable domain (remainder filled in from reference TRBV7-9 and TRBJ2-3): DTGVSQNPRHKITKRGQNVTFRCDPISEHNRLYWYRQTLGQGPEFLTYFQNEAQLEKSRLLSDRFSAERPKGSFSTLEIQRTEQGDSAMYLCASSPAGVSDTQYFGPGTRLTVL.

This clone was detected ten times or more. The read terminates 3 residues ahead of where the CDR3 ends, so the germline J gene completes it. The chain links TRBV2 to TRBJ1-1, with D perhaps TRBD1 (6 bases). The V end lost 6 bases, the J end lost 5 bases, and 13 bases lay between the germline ends. CDR3 size: 13 residues. Germline V gene sequence: CDR1 SNHLY, CDR2 FYNNEI. This chain's CDR3 is CASSKRTETEAFF. The sequenced part of the CDR3 DNA is TGTGCCAGCAGCAAACGGACAGAAACTGAA.

Details on this clone: Read sequence stops 3 residues before the CDR3 end, and the germline J gene provides the missing end. The chain employs TRBV7-2 and TRBJ2-5; 10 nucleotides line up with TRBD2. V was pared by 1 base and J by 1 base, with 0 bases of the junction left unmatched. There are 15 residues in the CDR3. Germline V gene data show CDR1 as SGHTA and CDR2 as FQGNSA. The covered CDR3 bases are TGTGCCAGCAGCTTAGTAGCGGGGGGCCAAGAGACC. Translating gives CASSLVAGGQET. The full CDR3 protein reads CASSLVAGGQETQYF.

In the case of this clone: The read comes to an end 3 residues before the CDR3 does, leaving the germline J gene to fill in the end. The J gene is TRBJ2-5, the V gene TRBV7-3; 8 nucleotides match TRBD2. The CDR3 is 16 amino acids. Germline V gene data show CDR1 as SGHTA and CDR2 as FQGTGA. J lost 0 bases, V lost 1 base, and 4 bases had no gene match. CDR3 amino acids: CASSLIGGGNQETQYF. Partial CDR3 DNA: TGTGCCAGCAGCTTAATCGGGGGGGGCAACCAAGAGACC.

In the case of this clone: The DNA ends 3 residues before the CDR3 does, and the rest of the CDR3 is filled in from the germline J gene. The rearrangement uses TRBV2 and TRBJ2-1, with 8 bases identical to TRBD1. Germline values: CDR1 SNHLY, CDR2 FYNNEI. The CDR3 runs to 14 residues. V gave up 2 bases and J gave up 5 bases; unmatched junction bases: 2. The sequenced CDR3 bases are TGTGCCAGCAGTGAACAGGGGGCTGACAATGAG. Its translation: CASSEQGADNE. The complete CDR3 protein is CASSEQGADNEQFF.

This clone was observed a handful of times. The CDR3 end lies 3 residues beyond the end of the read and is filled in from the germline J gene. This chain joins TRBV2 and TRBJ2-1; TRBD2 aligns across 12 bases. The CDR3 loop spans 14 amino acids. Germline V CDR1 and CDR2: SNHLY, FYNNEI. J lost 7 bases, V lost 6 bases, and 4 bases had no gene match. The CDR3 here is CASRTSGRLNEQFF. The CDR3 DNA, read in part, is TGTGCCAGCAGAACTAGCGGGAGGTTGAATGAG.

Comment on this clone: The read ends 3 residues before the CDR3 terminus; that terminus is restored from the germline J gene. This chain joins TRBV18 and TRBJ1-6, with unresolved D. V dropped 3 bases and J dropped 5 bases, with 11 bases sitting between them. There are 15 residues in the CDR3. Germline V gives CDR1 KGHSH, CDR2 LQKENI. The part of the CDR3 DNA that was read is TGTGCCAGCTCACCGTACAAAGGCAATAATTCACCC. Translated, it gives CASSPYKGNNSP. The whole CDR3 is CASSPYKGNNSPLHF.

The sample holds a few counts of this clone. Read data end 3 residues before the CDR3 end; the end is taken from the germline J gene. The chain employs TRBV18 and TRBJ1-5; the match to TRBD1 covers 8 bases. This CDR3 is 15 amino acids long. V shed 3 bases, J shed 3 bases, and the junction held 4 bases outside the gene matches. Germline V gives CDR1 KGHSH, CDR2 LQKENI. CDR3 in amino acids: CASSPMTGDNQPQHF. CDR3 DNA (partial): TGTGCCAGCTCACCCATGACAGGGGACAATCAGCCC.

This clone has only a few counts. The CDR3 end falls 3 residues outside the read, so it is completed with the germline J gene. This sequence joins TRBV7-6 and TRBJ1-2; D is perhaps TRBD1 (6 bases). The CDR3 has 15 amino acids. CDR1 is SGHVS, CDR2 FNYEAQ, per germline. The V gene lost 5 bases and the J gene lost 3 bases, with 16 bases spanning the gap. CDR3 bases read: TGTGCCAGCAGCCCCCGGCCGGGGGGCGACTATGGC. This sequence encodes CASSPRPGGDYG. The full CDR3 is CASSPRPGGDYGYTF.

This clone is labeled medium-sized. From the germline J gene comes the end of the CDR3, since the read stops 3 residues before it. This chain joins TRBV30 and TRBJ1-1; unclear D gene. The CDR3 loop spans 13 amino acids. Germline V CDR1 and CDR2: GTSNPN, SVGIG (reference sequence). V was shortened by 1 base and J by 1 base, with 7 bases between the two germline ends. CDR3 sequence: CAWSAYKNTEAFF. The DNA read from the CDR3 is TGTGCCTGGAGTGCCTATAAGAACACTGAA.

This clone was detected many times. The read falls 3 residues short of the CDR3 end, and the missing part is taken from the germline J gene. V and J are TRBV2 and TRBJ2-2; 7 nucleotides agree with TRBD1. V gave up 5 bases and J gave up 2 bases; unmatched junction bases: 5. The germline CDR1 and CDR2 sequences are SNHLY and FYNNEI. The CDR3 is made up of 15 amino acids. CDR3 amino acids: CASSPRQGNTGELFF. The DNA read from the CDR3 is TGTGCCAGCAGTCCTAGACAGGGAAACACCGGGGAG.

This clone was found a few times. The junction departs from germline at one end; a sequencing error may be responsible. The read is 3 residues too short to cover the CDR3 end, so that end is filled in from the germline J gene. The chain couples TRBV2 to TRBJ2-1; 9 nucleotides line up with TRBD2. From germline, CDR1 is SNHLY and CDR2 FYNNEI. The CDR3 is 14 amino acids. The DNA read from the CDR3 is TGTGCCAGCAGAGAAGGGACTAGCAACAATGAG. This codes for CASREGTSNNE. The full CDR3 protein reads CASREGTSNNEQFF.

This clone has only a few counts. Coverage ceases 3 residues before the CDR3 finishes, and the germline J gene fills in the end. The V gene is TRBV20-1, the J gene TRBJ2-7; the match to TRBD1 covers 7 bases. The CDR3 spans 15 residues. Germline-derived CDR1 and CDR2 are DFQATT and SNEGSKA (reference sequence). V lost 3 bases to trimming and J lost 2 bases; unmatched junction nucleotides: 10. The CDR3 DNA, read in part, is TGCAGTGCTAGGAAGGACAGGACCCTACCCTACGAG. This codes for CSARKDRTLPYE. The whole CDR3 protein reads CSARKDRTLPYEQYF.

Details on this clone: The observed sequence ends 3 residues before the CDR3 terminus, with the missing tail filled in from the germline J gene. This chain uses TRBV19 with TRBJ1-2, with D maybe TRBD1 (5 bases). The CDR3 contains 13 residues. Trimming left V 3 bases short and J 2 bases short, with 7 bases between. Germline V gives CDR1 LNHDA, CDR2 SQIVND (reference sequence). Incomplete CDR3 DNA: TGTGCCAGTAGTATTCAGGGAAACTATGGC. It encodes CASSIQGNYG. In full, the CDR3 is CASSIQGNYGYTF. Variable domain in full (rest from reference TRBV19 and TRBJ1-2): DGGITQSPKYLFRKEGQNVTLSCEQNLNHDAMYWYRQDPGQGLRLIYYSQIVNDFQKGDIAEGYSVSREKKESFPLTVTSAQKNPTAFYLCASSIQGNYGYTFGSGTRLTVV.

This clone was observed at least ten times. The CDR3 is cut off 3 residues early in the read; its end comes from the germline J gene. This chain links TRBV29-1 with TRBJ1-2; maybe TRBD1 (5 bases). Germline V gene data show CDR1 as SQVTM and CDR2 as ANQGSEA. Trimming removed 2 bases from V and 4 bases from J, with 14 bases in between. The CDR3 contains 14 residues. Partial CDR3 DNA: TGCAGCGTTGAAACGAGGGGTCCAAGCTATGGC. It encodes CSVETRGPSYG. The entire CDR3 sequence reads CSVETRGPSYGYTF.

At least ten counts were recorded for this clone. The missing CDR3 end, 3 residues past where the read stops, is filled in from the germline J gene. The chain employs TRBV5-1 and TRBJ2-5, with no clear D. The germline V gene has CDR1 SGHRS and CDR2 YFSETQ. Deletions cut 2 bases from V and 1 base from J, with 9 bases between. There are 14 residues in the CDR3. The CDR3 spells CASSFYSSQETQYF. The sequenced part of the CDR3 DNA is TGCGCCAGCAGCTTCTATAGTAGCCAAGAGACC.

This clone turned up a few times. The read ends 3 residues before the CDR3 terminus; that terminus is restored from the germline J gene. The J gene is TRBJ1-2, the V gene TRBV7-2; D perhaps matches TRBD1 (5 bases). Germline V lookup: CDR1 SGHTA, CDR2 FQGNSA. The CDR3 runs to 12 residues. CDR3 bases read: TGTGCCAGCACATATCCGGGGGGGGGC. Translation gives CASTYPGGG. The full CDR3 reads CASTYPGGGYTF. Variable domain in full (rest from reference TRBV7-2 and TRBJ1-2): GAGVSQSPSNKVTEKGKDVELRCDPISGHTALYWYRQSLGQGLEFLIYFQGNSAPDKSGLPSDRFSAERTGGSVSTLTIQRTQQEDSAVYLCASTYPGGGYTFGSGTRLTVV.

Points on this clone: The sequence runs out 3 residues before the end of the CDR3; the remainder is reconstructed from the germline J gene. The rearrangement links TRBV20-1 to TRBJ2-7; D call uncertain. Germline CDR1 is DFQATT and CDR2 is SNEGSKA (reference sequence). V shed 6 bases and J shed 3 bases, with 12 bases lying between them. The CDR3 contains 12 residues. The CDR3: CSAIRQNYEQYF. The sequenced part of the CDR3 DNA is TGCAGTGCAATTAGACAAAACTACGAG.

This clone appeared a few times. The read gets to within 3 residues of the CDR3 end, and the germline J gene fills in the rest. The V and J genes are TRBV20-1 and TRBJ2-5; D not resolved. Trimming left V 2 bases short and J 5 bases short, with 12 bases between. The V gene's germline CDR1 is DFQATT and CDR2 SNEGSKA (reference sequence). The CDR3 loop spans 13 amino acids. Partial CDR3 DNA: TGCAGTGCTAGATGGGCGCGAACTGAGACC. Protein sequence: CSARWARTET. The full CDR3 protein reads CSARWARTETQYF.